This paragraph reports one T cell receptor beta chain. The sample belongs to a study of control samples from healthy donors and cancer patients. Clones were read by immunoSEQ multiplex PCR, and TCRdb kept only the in-frame ones, dropping some. The data hold around 170,000 clones, with around 90% observed a single time. Germline V gene data show CDR1 as MNHEY and CDR2 as SVGEGT. The CDR3 covers 13 residues. Trimming removed 5 bases from V and 0 bases from J, with 7 bases in between. The material sequenced was blood. The chain uses TRBV6-2 or TRBV6-3 and TRBJ1-2, with D uncertain. This TCR was sampled from a woman aged 45-60 years in good health. In DNA form, the CDR3 reads TGTGCCAGCAGTCGGACCTCTAACTATGGCTACACCTTC. Its translation is CASSRTSNYGYTF.